This T cell receptor beta chain was sequenced during a study of OX40 agonist ivuxolimab in advanced cancers. About the full investigation: Ivuxolimab, which targeted the costimulatory receptor OX40 (CD134), was an agonistic, fully human IgG2 monoclonal antibody. Intravenous ivuxolimab was administered to patients every 2 weeks at six dose levels: 0.01, 0.1, 0.3, 1.5, 3 and 10 mg/kg. In the dose-escalation cohort, roughly 80% of patients were male, and the mean age was roughly 60 years, with a range of roughly 20 to 85. Patients were allowed to have had prior anti-PD-1, anti-PD-L1 or anti-CTLA-4 therapy, and around two fifths of the dose-escalation patients had been treated with checkpoint inhibitors. Of the roughly 52 patients in dose escalation, approximately 20 had hepatocellular carcinoma, about 15 had melanoma, 9 had renal cell carcinoma and 9 had head and neck cancer. Three dose-escalation patients achieved partial responses, one with hepatocellular carcinoma and two with cutaneous melanoma. The paper describes the monotherapy dose-escalation part (N of about 55 patients) of the phase I trial of ivuxolimab. The point of sequencing TCRbeta in the periphery was to test whether ivuxolimab changed TCR sequence diversity and drove clonal T-cell expansion. On the study overall, not on this receptor specifically: In the 0.1-3.0 mg/kg groups, partial responders had among the lowest normalized peripheral clonal expansion, particularly in CD8+ T cells. At doses from 0.1 to 3.0 mg/kg, clonal expansion was seen in both CD4+ and CD8+ blood T cells between baseline and week 6. After ivuxolimab, CD8+ T cells had more expanded clones than CD4+ T cells on average. Which antigens the clonally expanded peripheral T cells were specific for was not determined. Low levels of normalized T-cell clonal expansion were also seen in some patients who did not respond.

Worth noting for this clone: Its antigen has not been determined. Base qualities are not recorded, but no much larger clone differs from it by a single base.

To sequence the TCRbeta CDR3 region, genomic DNA was isolated from the sorted cells. TCRbeta CDR3 regions were sequenced using the immunoSEQ Assay. The immuneACCESS repertoire file appears here via TCRdb, limited to in-frame rearrangements. These files lack a portion of the clones; in checked studies, under half of the deficit traces to unresolved V genes, and the cause of the others is not known. In all, the sample holds roughly 80,000 clones, and approximately 91% of those were seen once. 0.38% of the sample belongs to the ten largest clones. Based on the germline V gene, the CDR1 and CDR2 sequences are ENHRY and SYGVKD. Trimming costs V 3 bases and J 1 base, and their ends lie 10 bases apart. The cysteine opens and the phenylalanine closes a CDR3 of 14 amino acids. Of the read, only the CDR3 DNA is kept; its 42 bases are in frame from base 1. The trial excluded patients who had a history of autoimmune disease or who were on systemic immunosuppression. Peripheral blood for TCR sequencing was collected from all dose cohorts at baseline, on cycle 4 day 1, and on cycle 7 day 1. The samples were taken from a phase I, first-in-human, multicenter, open-label dose-escalation trial of ivuxolimab. Adults with locally advanced or metastatic melanoma, renal cell carcinoma, hepatocellular carcinoma or head and neck squamous cell carcinoma were enrolled in the trial. Before TCR sequencing, CD4+ T cells and CD8+ T cells from peripheral blood were sorted into separate populations.

This sequence originates from an adult with an advanced solid tumor such as melanoma, head and neck, liver or kidney cancer. The chain is made from TRBV10-3 and TRBJ2-7; the D segment could be TRBD2, given 6 matching bases. Sequencing was performed on CD4+ or CD8+ T cells sorted from blood, taken in a trial of the OX40 agonist ivuxolimab. The CDR3 amino acid sequence is: CAISEGSGSYEQYF. The nucleotide sequence is TGTGCCATCAGTGAAGGTAGCGGTTCCTACGAGCAGTACTTC.